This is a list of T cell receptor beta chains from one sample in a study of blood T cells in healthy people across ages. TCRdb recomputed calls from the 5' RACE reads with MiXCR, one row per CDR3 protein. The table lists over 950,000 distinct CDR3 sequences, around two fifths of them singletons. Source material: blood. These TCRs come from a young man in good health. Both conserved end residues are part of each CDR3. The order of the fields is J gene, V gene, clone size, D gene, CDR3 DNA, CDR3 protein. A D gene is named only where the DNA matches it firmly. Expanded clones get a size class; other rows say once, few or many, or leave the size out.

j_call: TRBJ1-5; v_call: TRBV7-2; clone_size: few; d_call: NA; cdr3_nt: TGTGCCAGCAGCCCGCAGAGTAATAGCAATCAGCCCCAGCATTTT; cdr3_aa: CASSPQSNSNQPQHF
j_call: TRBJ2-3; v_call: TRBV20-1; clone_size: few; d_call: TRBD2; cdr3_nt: TGCAGTGCCCCTAGAGCGGGGGGAATGAGAGATACGCAGTATTTT; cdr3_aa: CSAPRAGGMRDTQYF
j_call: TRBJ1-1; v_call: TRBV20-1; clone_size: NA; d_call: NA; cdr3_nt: TGCAGTGCTAGAACAGGGAGTATTGACACTGAAGCTTTCTTT; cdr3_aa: CSARTGSIDTEAFF
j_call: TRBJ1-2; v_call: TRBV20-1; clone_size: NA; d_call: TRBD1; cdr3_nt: TGCAGTGCTTATTATCCGGGACAGGGGGCAGATGGCTACACCTTC; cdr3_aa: CSAYYPGQGADGYTF
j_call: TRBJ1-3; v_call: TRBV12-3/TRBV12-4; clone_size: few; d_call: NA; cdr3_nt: TGTGCCAGCAATGGAGGGCGCTCTGGAAACACCATATATTTT; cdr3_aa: CASNGGRSGNTIYF
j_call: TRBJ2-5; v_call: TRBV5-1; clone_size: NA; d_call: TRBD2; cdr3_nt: TGCGCCAGCAGCCCGTATAGCGGGGGGGCAGGAGATGAGCAGTACTTC; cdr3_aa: CASSPYSGGAGDEQYF
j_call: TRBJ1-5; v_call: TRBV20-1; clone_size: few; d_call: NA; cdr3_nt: TGCAGTGCTAGAGTCGGGCCTTCGCTCAATCAGCCCCAGCATTTT; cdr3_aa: CSARVGPSLNQPQHF
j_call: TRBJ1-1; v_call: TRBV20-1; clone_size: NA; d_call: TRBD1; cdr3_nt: TGCAGTGCAAGCCGAGGGGACAGGGGGCGGACTGAAGCTTTCTTT; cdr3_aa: CSASRGDRGRTEAFF
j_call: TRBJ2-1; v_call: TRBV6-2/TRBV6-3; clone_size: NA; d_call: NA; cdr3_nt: TGTGCCAGCAGGACGGACAGTTACGAGCAGTTCTTC; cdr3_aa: CASRTDSYEQFF
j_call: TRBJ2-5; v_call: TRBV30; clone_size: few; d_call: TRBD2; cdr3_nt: TGTGCCTGGAGAGCACTAGCGGGGGGTCTACAAGAGACCCAGTACTTC; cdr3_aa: CAWRALAGGLQETQYF
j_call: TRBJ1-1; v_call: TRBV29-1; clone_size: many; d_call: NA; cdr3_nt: TGCAGCGTTGAAGGGCGGTTGAACACTGAAGCTTTCTTT; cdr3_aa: CSVEGRLNTEAFF
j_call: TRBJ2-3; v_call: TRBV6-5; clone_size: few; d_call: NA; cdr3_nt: TGTGCCAGCAGTTACTACGATAGCACAGATACGCAGTATTTT; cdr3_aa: CASSYYDSTDTQYF
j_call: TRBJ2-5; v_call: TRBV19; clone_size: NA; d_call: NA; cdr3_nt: TGTGCCAGTAGTATTTGGGGAGGTGAGGAGACCCAGTACTTC; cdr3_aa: CASSIWGGEETQYF
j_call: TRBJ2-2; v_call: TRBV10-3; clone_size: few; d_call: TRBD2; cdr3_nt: TGTGCCATCCCGCGGGCTAGCGGGGCGGAGCTGTTTTTT; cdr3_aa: CAIPRASGAELFF
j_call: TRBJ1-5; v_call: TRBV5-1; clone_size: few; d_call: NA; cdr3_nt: TGCGCCAGCAGCGATACCCCGGATCAGCCCCAGCATTTT; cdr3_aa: CASSDTPDQPQHF
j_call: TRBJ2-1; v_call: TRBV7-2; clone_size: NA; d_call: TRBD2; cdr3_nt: TGTGCCAGCAGTCATAGCGGGGGGGGTCTCAATGAGCAGTTCTTC; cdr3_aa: CASSHSGGGLNEQFF
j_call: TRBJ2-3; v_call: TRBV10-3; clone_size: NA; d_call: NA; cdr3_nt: TGTGCCATCAGTGGTGGAACTCCTACTAGCACAGATACGCAGTATTTT; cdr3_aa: CAISGGTPTSTDTQYF
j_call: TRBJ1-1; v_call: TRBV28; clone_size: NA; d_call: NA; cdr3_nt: TGTGCCGGCAACAGGTTTCCATGTGAAGCTTTCTTT; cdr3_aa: CAGNRFPCEAFF
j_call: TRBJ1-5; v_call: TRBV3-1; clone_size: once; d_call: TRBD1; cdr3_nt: TGTGCCAGCAGCCAAGGACAGGGAGGCATGGGCAATCAGCCCCAGCATTTT; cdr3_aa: CASSQGQGGMGNQPQHF
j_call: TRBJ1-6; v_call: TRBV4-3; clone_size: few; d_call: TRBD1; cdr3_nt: TGCGCCAGCAGCCACAGGGACAGGGTAGATAATTCACCCCTCCACTTT; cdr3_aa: CASSHRDRVDNSPLHF
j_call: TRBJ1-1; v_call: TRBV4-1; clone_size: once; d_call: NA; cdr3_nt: TGCGCCAGCAGCCTCTCAACAGGGTTCGTGAACACTGAAGCTTTCTTT; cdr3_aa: CASSLSTGFVNTEAFF
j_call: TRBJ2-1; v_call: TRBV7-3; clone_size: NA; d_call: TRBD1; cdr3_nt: TGTGCCAGCAAGTGGGGACAGGGTAACAATGGGCAGTTCTTC; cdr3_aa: CASKWGQGNNGQFF
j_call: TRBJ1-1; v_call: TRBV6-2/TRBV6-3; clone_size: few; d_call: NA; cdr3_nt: TGTGCCAGCAGTTACCTCGGGTGGAACACTGAAGCTTTCTTT; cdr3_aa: CASSYLGWNTEAFF
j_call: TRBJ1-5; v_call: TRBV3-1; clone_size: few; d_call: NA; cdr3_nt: TGTGCCAGCAGCCAAGCTGGATACAATCAGCCCCAGCATTTT; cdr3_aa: CASSQAGYNQPQHF
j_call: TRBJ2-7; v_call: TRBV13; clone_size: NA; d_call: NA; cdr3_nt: TGTGCCAGCAGCTCCCGCTACGGGCAGTACTTC; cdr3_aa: CASSSRYGQYF
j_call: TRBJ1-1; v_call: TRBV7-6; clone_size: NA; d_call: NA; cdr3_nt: TGTGCCAGCAGCTTAGAGGCCAGAGTGAACACTGAAGCTTTCTTT; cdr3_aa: CASSLEARVNTEAFF
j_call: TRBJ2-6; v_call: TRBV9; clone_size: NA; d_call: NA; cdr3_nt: TGTGCCAGCAGCGCTCGACAGGCATCGTCTGGGGCCAACGTCCTGACTTTC; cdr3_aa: CASSARQASSGANVLTF
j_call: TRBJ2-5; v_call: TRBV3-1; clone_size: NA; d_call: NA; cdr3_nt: TGTGCCAGCAGCCAAGATCGCGGGACCCAAGAGACCCAGTACTTC; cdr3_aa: CASSQDRGTQETQYF
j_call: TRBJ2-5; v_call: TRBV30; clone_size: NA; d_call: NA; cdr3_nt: TGTGCCTGGGGGGATTTTCAAGAGACCCAGTACTTC; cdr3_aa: CAWGDFQETQYF
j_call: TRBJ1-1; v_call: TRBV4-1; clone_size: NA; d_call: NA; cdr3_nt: TGCGCCAACAGCCCGACAGAATCTGAAGCTTTCTTT; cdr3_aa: CANSPTESEAFF
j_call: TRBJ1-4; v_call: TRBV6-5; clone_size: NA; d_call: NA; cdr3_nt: TGTGCCAGCAGTTACTCGACATTCGCAGGGAATAATGAAAAACTGTTTTTT; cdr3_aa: CASSYSTFAGNNEKLFF
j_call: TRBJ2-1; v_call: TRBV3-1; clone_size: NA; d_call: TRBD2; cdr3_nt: TGTGCCAGCAGTACTATAGCGGGGGGTCAGCCCAACTACAATGAGCAGTTCTTC; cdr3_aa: CASSTIAGGQPNYNEQFF
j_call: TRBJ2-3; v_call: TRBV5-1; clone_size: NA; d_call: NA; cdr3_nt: TGCGCCAGCAGCATCTCACTAGGCACAGATACGCAGTATTTT; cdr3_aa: CASSISLGTDTQYF
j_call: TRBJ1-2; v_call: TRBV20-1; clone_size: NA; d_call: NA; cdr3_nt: TGCAGTGCTAGGGACGTCGTCGTTAACTATGGCTACACCTTC; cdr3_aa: CSARDVVVNYGYTF
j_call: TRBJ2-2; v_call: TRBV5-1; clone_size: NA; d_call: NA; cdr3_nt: TGCGCCAGCAGTTTGGCCGGGCACACCGGGGAGCTGTTTTTT; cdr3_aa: CASSLAGHTGELFF
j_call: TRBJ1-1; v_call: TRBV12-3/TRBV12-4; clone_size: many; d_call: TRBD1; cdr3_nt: TGTGCCAGCCACAACAGGGGGCACACTGAAGCTTTCTTT; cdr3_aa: CASHNRGHTEAFF
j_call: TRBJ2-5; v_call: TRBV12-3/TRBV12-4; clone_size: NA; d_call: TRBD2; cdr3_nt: TGTGCCAGCAGGTTAGCGGGTTTACAAGAGACCCAGTACTTC; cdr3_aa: CASRLAGLQETQYF
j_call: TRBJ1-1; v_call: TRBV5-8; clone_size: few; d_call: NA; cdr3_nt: TGTGCCAGCAGCCCCCGACAGGAGCCGAACACTGAAGCTTTCTTT; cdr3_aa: CASSPRQEPNTEAFF
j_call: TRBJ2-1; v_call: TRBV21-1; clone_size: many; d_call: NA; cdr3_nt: TGTGCCAGCAGCGAAGAAACGAACAATGAGCAGTTCTTC; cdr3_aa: CASSEETNNEQFF
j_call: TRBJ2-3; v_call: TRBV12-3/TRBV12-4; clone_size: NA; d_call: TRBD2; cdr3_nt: TGTGCCAGCAGTCGTTTACTAGCGGGGCACCTCGAGACAGATACGCAGTATTTT; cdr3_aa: CASSRLLAGHLETDTQYF
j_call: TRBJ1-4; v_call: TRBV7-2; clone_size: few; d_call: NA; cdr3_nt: TGTGCCAGCAGCTTAGGACAACGAACTAATGAAAAACTGTTTTTT; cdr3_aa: CASSLGQRTNEKLFF
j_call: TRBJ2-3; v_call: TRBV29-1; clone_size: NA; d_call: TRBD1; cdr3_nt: TGCAGCGTTGAAGGGACAGGGTTCGCAGATACGCAGTATTTT; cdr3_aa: CSVEGTGFADTQYF
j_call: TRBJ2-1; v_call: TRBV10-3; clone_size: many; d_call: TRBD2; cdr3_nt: TGTGCCATCAGGACTAGCGGGGGGGCCTACAATGAGCAGTTCTTC; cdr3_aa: CAIRTSGGAYNEQFF
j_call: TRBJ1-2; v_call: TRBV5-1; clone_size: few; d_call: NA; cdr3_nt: TGCGCCAGCAGCTTGGAAGGGGACGGTAACTATGGCTACACCTTC; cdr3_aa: CASSLEGDGNYGYTF